A few counts support the clone carrying this T cell receptor (beta chain). The sample comes from a study of identical twins. TCRdb re-derived calls from the 5' RACE reads in MiXCR, one entry per CDR3 protein. Among about 530,000 distinct CDR3 sequences listed, about 20% were seen once. With 0 bases removed from V and 4 bases from J, the gap between germline ends came to 12 bases. The V gene's germline CDR1 is SNHLY and CDR2 FYNNEI. The CDR3 extends over 15 amino acids. These records were also assigned to another study, of yellow fever vaccine responses in identical twins. That paper notes: Convergence reportedly seemed to mark part of the twins' vaccine T cell response, with personalization marking the rest.

The genes are TRBV2 and TRBJ2-5; a possible D gene is TRBD2 (6 bases). The sample consisted of CD4+ T cells sorted from blood. The TCR comes from a woman aged 18 to 35 in good health. The CDR3 DNA reads as TGTGCCAGCAGTGAAGCTCAGATCGGGGGAGAGACCCAGTACTTC. Amino acids: CASSEAQIGGETQYF.